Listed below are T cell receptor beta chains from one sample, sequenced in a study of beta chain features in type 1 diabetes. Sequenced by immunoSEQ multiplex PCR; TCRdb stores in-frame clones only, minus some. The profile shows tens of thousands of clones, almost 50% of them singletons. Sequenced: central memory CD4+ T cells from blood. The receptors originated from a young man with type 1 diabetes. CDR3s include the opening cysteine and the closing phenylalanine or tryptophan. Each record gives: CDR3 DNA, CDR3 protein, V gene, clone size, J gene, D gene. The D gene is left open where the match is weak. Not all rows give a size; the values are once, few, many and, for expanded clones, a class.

CDR3nt: TGCGCCAGCAGTACCTCCGACCCAGGGCAAGAGACCCAGTACTTC; CDR3aa: CASSTSDPGQETQYF; v_gene: TRBV5-1; abundance: .; j_gene: TRBJ2-5; d_gene: .
CDR3nt: TGTGCTAGTGGTTCGCCCTGGGGAGGGAACACTGAAGCTTTCTTT; CDR3aa: CASGSPWGGNTEAFF; v_gene: TRBV12-5; abundance: .; j_gene: TRBJ1-1; d_gene: .
CDR3nt: TGCAGCGTTGCGGGAGGGCCCCACGAGCAGTACTTC; CDR3aa: CSVAGGPHEQYF; v_gene: TRBV29-1; abundance: .; j_gene: TRBJ2-7; d_gene: TRBD2
CDR3nt: TGCGCCAGCAGAATAGCGGGAGAGAGAGATACGCAGTATTTT; CDR3aa: CASRIAGERDTQYF; v_gene: TRBV5-1; abundance: .; j_gene: TRBJ2-3; d_gene: TRBD2
CDR3nt: TGTGCCAGCAGTGAACCAAGAGGAACGGGGAAAGTCTATGGCTACACCTTC; CDR3aa: CASSEPRGTGKVYGYTF; v_gene: TRBV2; abundance: few; j_gene: TRBJ1-2; d_gene: .
CDR3nt: TGTGCCAGCAGTGAAGAGGGGGCATACAGGAATGAGCAGTTCTTC; CDR3aa: CASSEEGAYRNEQFF; v_gene: TRBV2; abundance: few; j_gene: TRBJ2-1; d_gene: TRBD1
CDR3nt: TGTGCCAGCAGCGTAGGGGAGGGCCTGTACGAGCAGTACTTC; CDR3aa: CASSVGEGLYEQYF; v_gene: TRBV9; abundance: .; j_gene: TRBJ2-7; d_gene: TRBD2
CDR3nt: TGTGCCAGCCGGGACAGGGGGCGCGGGGAGACCCAGTACTTC; CDR3aa: CASRDRGRGETQYF; v_gene: TRBV19; abundance: .; j_gene: TRBJ2-5; d_gene: TRBD1
CDR3nt: TGTCCGCAGGGTGGGCCCCAGCATTTT; CDR3aa: CPQGGPQHF; v_gene: TRBV25-1; abundance: .; j_gene: TRBJ1-5; d_gene: .
CDR3nt: TGTGCCAGCAGCCGGGACAGGGGAGGATCCAAAAACATTCAGTACTTC; CDR3aa: CASSRDRGGSKNIQYF; v_gene: TRBV7-2; abundance: few; j_gene: TRBJ2-4; d_gene: TRBD1
CDR3nt: TGTGCCAGTAGTAGTCAGACTAGCACGGTTTACAATGAGCAGTTCTTC; CDR3aa: CASSSQTSTVYNEQFF; v_gene: TRBV19; abundance: few; j_gene: TRBJ2-1; d_gene: TRBD2
CDR3nt: TGTGCCTGGAGTGACAACAGGGTTTCCGGGGAGCTGTTTTTT; CDR3aa: CAWSDNRVSGELFF; v_gene: TRBV30; abundance: .; j_gene: TRBJ2-2; d_gene: .
CDR3nt: TGTGCCAGCAGAGCAGGGGGCTGGGGGAGCAATCAGCCCCAGCATTTT; CDR3aa: CASRAGGWGSNQPQHF; v_gene: TRBV2; abundance: .; j_gene: TRBJ1-5; d_gene: TRBD1
CDR3nt: TGTGCCAGCCGTCGGGACAGGGGATCTTTAGAGACCCAGTACTTC; CDR3aa: CASRRDRGSLETQYF; v_gene: TRBV2; abundance: few; j_gene: TRBJ2-5; d_gene: TRBD1
CDR3nt: TGTGCCAGCTCACCCAGCAGGCAAGAGACCCAGTACTTC; CDR3aa: CASSPSRQETQYF; v_gene: TRBV18; abundance: .; j_gene: TRBJ2-5; d_gene: .
CDR3nt: TGCAGCGTTGGGGAGAATGAGCAGTTCTTC; CDR3aa: CSVGENEQFF; v_gene: TRBV29-1; abundance: .; j_gene: TRBJ2-1; d_gene: .
CDR3nt: TGTGCCAGCAGCAACCAACGGGGGGTGATGGGAACTGAAGCTTTCTTT; CDR3aa: CASSNQRGVMGTEAFF; v_gene: TRBV11-2; abundance: .; j_gene: TRBJ1-1; d_gene: .
CDR3nt: TGTGCCAGCAGCTTTCTTCGGGGTTCCTACGAGCAGTACTTC; CDR3aa: CASSFLRGSYEQYF; v_gene: TRBV11-3; abundance: .; j_gene: TRBJ2-7; d_gene: .
CDR3nt: TGTGCCAGCATGTGGGCAACGGGAGCAAACACCGGGGAGCTGTTTTTT; CDR3aa: CASMWATGANTGELFF; v_gene: TRBV2; abundance: few; j_gene: TRBJ2-2; d_gene: .
CDR3nt: TGTGCCAGCAGCTCTTGGACAGGGGGATCCTACGAGCAGTACTTC; CDR3aa: CASSSWTGGSYEQYF; v_gene: TRBV7-9; abundance: .; j_gene: TRBJ2-7; d_gene: TRBD1
CDR3nt: TGTGCCAGCAGTTACGGTGCTGGCGGGAGGGCGTTCTTC; CDR3aa: CASSYGAGGRAFF; v_gene: TRBV6-5; abundance: few; j_gene: TRBJ2-1; d_gene: TRBD2
CDR3nt: TGTGCCAGCAGTGGGACTAGCGGGGGCTATTACGAGCAGTACTTC; CDR3aa: CASSGTSGGYYEQYF; v_gene: TRBV6-5; abundance: .; j_gene: TRBJ2-7; d_gene: TRBD2
CDR3nt: TGTGCCAGCAGACCTCAGGGCCAGAATGAGCAGTTCTTC; CDR3aa: CASRPQGQNEQFF; v_gene: TRBV27; abundance: .; j_gene: TRBJ2-1; d_gene: .
CDR3nt: TGTGCCAGCAGTGATCCGGGACAGGGTACAGATACGCAGTATTTT; CDR3aa: CASSDPGQGTDTQYF; v_gene: TRBV25-1; abundance: few; j_gene: TRBJ2-3; d_gene: TRBD1
CDR3nt: TGTGCCAGCAGCGGGGACAGGGGAGGTACTGAAGCTTTCTTT; CDR3aa: CASSGDRGGTEAFF; v_gene: TRBV5-6; abundance: .; j_gene: TRBJ1-1; d_gene: TRBD1
CDR3nt: TGTGCCAGCAGTGGTTTTACAGGGGGCTTCTACGAGCAGTACTTC; CDR3aa: CASSGFTGGFYEQYF; v_gene: TRBV25-1; abundance: .; j_gene: TRBJ2-7; d_gene: TRBD1
CDR3nt: TGTGCCAGCAGTGAACGCCGGGATGGAAACACCATATATTTT; CDR3aa: CASSERRDGNTIYF; v_gene: TRBV25-1; abundance: .; j_gene: TRBJ1-3; d_gene: .
CDR3nt: TGCGCCAGCAGCCAAGGGGACAGGGCCAGTGGCTACACCTTC; CDR3aa: CASSQGDRASGYTF; v_gene: TRBV4-1; abundance: few; j_gene: TRBJ1-2; d_gene: TRBD1
CDR3nt: TGTGCCACCAGGACAGGGGCCATCATGAACACTGAAGCTTTCTTT; CDR3aa: CATRTGAIMNTEAFF; v_gene: TRBV15; abundance: few; j_gene: TRBJ1-1; d_gene: TRBD1
CDR3nt: TGTGCCAGCAGTTACAACAGGGGGCAGGAGACCCAGTACTTC; CDR3aa: CASSYNRGQETQYF; v_gene: TRBV6-5; abundance: .; j_gene: TRBJ2-5; d_gene: TRBD1
CDR3nt: TGTGCCAGCTCACCAGGGGCAGGGGCTAACTATGGCTACACCTTC; CDR3aa: CASSPGAGANYGYTF; v_gene: TRBV18; abundance: once; j_gene: TRBJ1-2; d_gene: .
CDR3nt: TGTGCCAGTAGGGGGACCGGGACAGGGCGTAATGAAAAACTGTTTTTT; CDR3aa: CASRGTGTGRNEKLFF; v_gene: TRBV19; abundance: few; j_gene: TRBJ1-4; d_gene: TRBD1
CDR3nt: TGTGCCAGCAGCGGGCGGACAGGGAAGGAAAACACCATATATTTT; CDR3aa: CASSGRTGKENTIYF; v_gene: TRBV7-9; abundance: .; j_gene: TRBJ1-3; d_gene: TRBD1
CDR3nt: TGTGCCTGGAGTATTTCGACGGGTTACAATGAGCAGTTCTTC; CDR3aa: CAWSISTGYNEQFF; v_gene: TRBV30; abundance: .; j_gene: TRBJ2-1; d_gene: .
CDR3nt: TGTGCCAGCAGCCCCGGGGTAGCGGCGTGGGAGCAGTACTTC; CDR3aa: CASSPGVAAWEQYF; v_gene: TRBV7-9; abundance: few; j_gene: TRBJ2-7; d_gene: .
CDR3nt: TGCAGCGGAACAGCCCCCCTGAACACTGAAGCTTTCTTT; CDR3aa: CSGTAPLNTEAFF; v_gene: TRBV29-1; abundance: .; j_gene: TRBJ1-1; d_gene: .
CDR3nt: TGTGCCAGCAGCGAGGGGGCGGGGGAGACCCAGTACTTC; CDR3aa: CASSEGAGETQYF; v_gene: TRBV7-9; abundance: .; j_gene: TRBJ2-5; d_gene: .
CDR3nt: TGTGCCAGCTCAGGGGGCCTCATGAACACTGAAGCTTTCTTT; CDR3aa: CASSGGLMNTEAFF; v_gene: TRBV18; abundance: .; j_gene: TRBJ1-1; d_gene: .
CDR3nt: TGCGCCAGCAGAGACAGGGTGGGCCCCACAGATACGCAGTATTTT; CDR3aa: CASRDRVGPTDTQYF; v_gene: TRBV5-1; abundance: .; j_gene: TRBJ2-3; d_gene: TRBD1
CDR3nt: TGTACCAACGGGGGGGACCAGCAGCGAGAGCAGTTCTTC; CDR3aa: CTNGGDQQREQFF; v_gene: TRBV10-3; abundance: .; j_gene: TRBJ2-1; d_gene: TRBD2
CDR3nt: TGCGCCAGCAGCCAAGAAGCCCAGGGGAGTTTTCAGCCCCAGCATTTT; CDR3aa: CASSQEAQGSFQPQHF; v_gene: TRBV4-1; abundance: once; j_gene: TRBJ1-5; d_gene: .
CDR3nt: TGTGCCAGCTCACCACAGCCCCAAACAACTAATGAAAAACTGTTTTTT; CDR3aa: CASSPQPQTTNEKLFF; v_gene: TRBV18; abundance: .; j_gene: TRBJ1-4; d_gene: .
CDR3nt: TGTGCCAGCAGACTAGCGGGAGGGGTCGAGCAGTACTTC; CDR3aa: CASRLAGGVEQYF; v_gene: TRBV6-1; abundance: .; j_gene: TRBJ2-7; d_gene: TRBD2
CDR3nt: TGTGCCAGCAGCTTAGCGCAACTAGCCCATGAGCAGTTCTTC; CDR3aa: CASSLAQLAHEQFF; v_gene: TRBV7-9; abundance: .; j_gene: TRBJ2-1; d_gene: .
CDR3nt: TGTGCCAGCAGCTCGGGGATACTTAATGAAAAACTGTTTTTT; CDR3aa: CASSSGILNEKLFF; v_gene: TRBV7-9; abundance: few; j_gene: TRBJ1-4; d_gene: .
CDR3nt: TGTGCCAGCACCCTGGACAGATTTAATTCACCCCTCCACTTT; CDR3aa: CASTLDRFNSPLHF; v_gene: TRBV6-1; abundance: .; j_gene: TRBJ1-6; d_gene: .
CDR3nt: TGTGCCAGCAGCACGTGGACAGGGGGTAGCGAGCAGTACTTC; CDR3aa: CASSTWTGGSEQYF; v_gene: TRBV5-6; abundance: few; j_gene: TRBJ2-7; d_gene: TRBD1
CDR3nt: TGTGCCAGCAGCCAAGCGCAGTCGAACACTGAAGCTTTCTTT; CDR3aa: CASSQAQSNTEAFF; v_gene: TRBV5-4; abundance: .; j_gene: TRBJ1-1; d_gene: .